This T cell receptor beta chain came from a study of cytomegalovirus exposure and HLA in healthy donors. This CDR3 contains 21 residues. Trimming took 0 bases from V and 4 from J, leaving 27 bases between them. The germline gives CDR1 MGHRA, CDR2 YSYEKL. The PCR was carried out with 60 Vbeta primers and 13 Jbeta primers. Generated by immunoSEQ multiplex PCR, the TCRdb table keeps only in-frame clones and is missing some. The sample's table shows more than 100,000 clones. The sequence derives from a man aged 18 to 29 in good health and CMV-seronegative. The V gene is TRBV4-1, the J gene TRBJ1-4; D is perhaps TRBD1 (5 bases). Material: PBMCs. This CDR3 is CASSQEVLGNRIKERNEKLFF. In nucleotides, the CDR3 is TGCGCCAGCAGCCAAGAAGTTCTTGGGAACAGGATAAAAGAGCGTAATGAAAAACTGTTTTTT.